Listed below are T cell receptor beta chains from one sample, sequenced in a study of T cell responses to AZD1222 COVID-19 vaccine. Clones were sequenced by immunoSEQ multiplex PCR, and TCRdb holds only the in-frame ones, with some missing. The repertoire holds 90,000 to 130,000 clones, approximately 83% seen once, with about 9.5% in the top ten. This specimen was peripheral blood, taken on day 0 of AZD1222 vaccination. Source of these receptors: an adult in good health. CDR3s include the opening cysteine and the closing phenylalanine or tryptophan. The D gene is left open where the match is weak. The size of a clone is reported for some rows only, either as once, few or many, or as a class for expanded clones.

d_gene: -; v_gene: TRBV6-2/TRBV6-3; abundance: -; j_gene: TRBJ1-5; CDR3nt: TGTGCCAGCAGTTACTCGAACGGGGGGCCCCAGCATTTT; CDR3aa: CASSYSNGGPQHF
d_gene: -; v_gene: TRBV7-2; abundance: -; j_gene: TRBJ2-5; CDR3nt: TGTGCCAGCAGACCCCTCAGGGGCCGCGGGACCCAGTACTTC; CDR3aa: CASRPLRGRGTQYF
d_gene: -; v_gene: TRBV3-1/TRBV3-2; abundance: -; j_gene: TRBJ1-2; CDR3nt: TGTGCCAGCAGCCAAGCCATCACCAACTATGGCTACACCTTC; CDR3aa: CASSQAITNYGYTF
d_gene: TRBD1; v_gene: TRBV6-5; abundance: once; j_gene: TRBJ2-7; CDR3nt: TGTGCCAGCAGTTTGACAGGGGCCTACGAGCAGTACTTC; CDR3aa: CASSLTGAYEQYF
d_gene: -; v_gene: TRBV7-2; abundance: many; j_gene: TRBJ1-2; CDR3nt: TGTGCCAGCAGCTTAATGGGCGTTTCCTCCTATGGCTACACCTTC; CDR3aa: CASSLMGVSSYGYTF
d_gene: -; v_gene: TRBV19; abundance: -; j_gene: TRBJ1-5; CDR3nt: TGTGCCAGCAGTCGGGGCCCCCCGAGCAATCAGCCCCAGCATTTT; CDR3aa: CASSRGPPSNQPQHF
d_gene: -; v_gene: TRBV19; abundance: -; j_gene: TRBJ1-5; CDR3nt: TGTGCCAGTTGGGCGGAGGGAGGGGCTCAGCCCCAGCATTTT; CDR3aa: CASWAEGGAQPQHF
d_gene: TRBD1; v_gene: TRBV6-6; abundance: once; j_gene: TRBJ1-5; CDR3nt: TGTGCCAGCATTTCACAGGGGGCAGGCAATCAGCCCCAGCATTTT; CDR3aa: CASISQGAGNQPQHF
d_gene: -; v_gene: TRBV7-2; abundance: -; j_gene: TRBJ1-3; CDR3nt: TGTGCCAGCAGCTTAGCATCTGGAAACACCATATATTTT; CDR3aa: CASSLASGNTIYF
d_gene: -; v_gene: TRBV28; abundance: -; j_gene: TRBJ1-1; CDR3nt: TGTGCCAGCAGCGGTATAGGGACAAACATGAACACTGAAGCTTTCTTT; CDR3aa: CASSGIGTNMNTEAFF
d_gene: -; v_gene: TRBV20-1; abundance: -; j_gene: TRBJ1-6; CDR3nt: TGCAGTGCCCCCGGGAGGCTGTCCCTCCACTTT; CDR3aa: CSAPGRLSLHF
d_gene: -; v_gene: TRBV20-1; abundance: -; j_gene: TRBJ1-6; CDR3nt: TGCAGTGCTAGTCGGAGGGAGAATTCACCCCTCCACTTT; CDR3aa: CSASRRENSPLHF
d_gene: -; v_gene: TRBV4-2; abundance: -; j_gene: TRBJ2-3; CDR3nt: TGTGCCAGCAGCCAGTACGCTACAGATACGCAGTATTTT; CDR3aa: CASSQYATDTQYF
d_gene: -; v_gene: TRBV7-2; abundance: -; j_gene: TRBJ2-7; CDR3nt: TGTGCCAGCAGCTTAGTCAACTACGAGCAGTACTTC; CDR3aa: CASSLVNYEQYF
d_gene: TRBD1; v_gene: TRBV6-5; abundance: -; j_gene: TRBJ1-2; CDR3nt: TGTGCCAGCAGCGCCGGGACAGGGGGCGGACGCTACACCTTC; CDR3aa: CASSAGTGGGRYTF
d_gene: TRBD2; v_gene: TRBV7-9; abundance: -; j_gene: TRBJ2-7; CDR3nt: TGTGCCAGCAGCTTAGCGGGACTAGCGGGCGAGCAGTACTTC; CDR3aa: CASSLAGLAGEQYF
d_gene: -; v_gene: TRBV6-2/TRBV6-3; abundance: -; j_gene: TRBJ2-2; CDR3nt: TGTGCCAGCAGTTACAGGGGGGCTAGCCCCACCGGGGAGCTGTTTTTT; CDR3aa: CASSYRGASPTGELFF
d_gene: -; v_gene: TRBV7-8; abundance: -; j_gene: TRBJ1-6; CDR3nt: TGTGCCAGCAGCTTAGCGTCTGTCAGCAAGTCACCCCTCCACTTT; CDR3aa: CASSLASVSKSPLHF
d_gene: TRBD1; v_gene: TRBV6-5; abundance: -; j_gene: TRBJ1-5; CDR3nt: TGTGCCAGCAGCTACTCGACAGGGGCGGATCAGCCCCAGCATTTT; CDR3aa: CASSYSTGADQPQHF
d_gene: -; v_gene: TRBV10-3; abundance: -; j_gene: TRBJ1-4; CDR3nt: TGTGCCATCAGTGACCGGCAGGTAAAACTGTTTTTT; CDR3aa: CAISDRQVKLFF
d_gene: TRBD1; v_gene: TRBV27; abundance: once; j_gene: TRBJ1-1; CDR3nt: TGTGCCAGCAGTTTAGCGGCAGGGGGGTTCGGTGAAGCTTTCTTT; CDR3aa: CASSLAAGGFGEAFF
d_gene: -; v_gene: TRBV6-5; abundance: -; j_gene: TRBJ1-4; CDR3nt: TGTGCCAGCAGTTACTTGCGGGACCCCGGAAAACTGTTTTTT; CDR3aa: CASSYLRDPGKLFF
d_gene: TRBD1; v_gene: TRBV5-1; abundance: -; j_gene: TRBJ1-6; CDR3nt: TGCGCCAGCAGCCTACAGGGGGAGTTTAAGAATTCACCCCTCCACTTT; CDR3aa: CASSLQGEFKNSPLHF
d_gene: TRBD1; v_gene: TRBV7-9; abundance: -; j_gene: TRBJ1-5; CDR3nt: TGTGCCAGCAGCATAGACTATGGACAGGGATATCAGCCCCAGCATTTT; CDR3aa: CASSIDYGQGYQPQHF
d_gene: -; v_gene: TRBV12-3/TRBV12-4; abundance: -; j_gene: TRBJ1-1; CDR3nt: TGTGCCAGCAGTCGGGATATGAACACTGAAGCTTTCTTT; CDR3aa: CASSRDMNTEAFF
d_gene: -; v_gene: TRBV7-9; abundance: -; j_gene: TRBJ2-1; CDR3nt: TGTGCCAGCAGCTTAGCGCTGACGGGGGTGGGCTCCTACAATGAGCAGTTCTTC; CDR3aa: CASSLALTGVGSYNEQFF
d_gene: TRBD1; v_gene: TRBV6-6; abundance: -; j_gene: TRBJ2-1; CDR3nt: TGTGCCACCGACTTACAGGGGCCACCCTACAATGAGCAGTTCTTC; CDR3aa: CATDLQGPPYNEQFF
d_gene: -; v_gene: TRBV6-5; abundance: -; j_gene: TRBJ1-1; CDR3nt: TGTGCCAGCCAAAGGGTCGAAATGAACACTGAAGCTTTCTTT; CDR3aa: CASQRVEMNTEAFF
d_gene: TRBD1; v_gene: TRBV6-2/TRBV6-3; abundance: -; j_gene: TRBJ1-4; CDR3nt: TGTGCCAGCAGTTACTATTTCTTCTCGGGACAGACTAATGAAAAACTGTTTTTT; CDR3aa: CASSYYFFSGQTNEKLFF
d_gene: -; v_gene: TRBV9; abundance: -; j_gene: TRBJ2-3; CDR3nt: TGTGCCAGCAGCCGGGGTGGGGCGGGACCCACAGATACGCAGTATTTT; CDR3aa: CASSRGGAGPTDTQYF
d_gene: TRBD2; v_gene: TRBV9; abundance: few; j_gene: TRBJ2-1; CDR3nt: TGTGCCAGCAGCGTAGCTACGGGGCGGGAGGGGTACAATGAGCAGTTCTTC; CDR3aa: CASSVATGREGYNEQFF
d_gene: -; v_gene: TRBV4-3; abundance: -; j_gene: TRBJ2-1; CDR3nt: TGCGCCAGCAGCCAAGACACGGGGGCTTACAATGAGCAGTTCTTC; CDR3aa: CASSQDTGAYNEQFF
d_gene: TRBD2; v_gene: TRBV6-2/TRBV6-3; abundance: -; j_gene: TRBJ2-2; CDR3nt: TGTGCCAGCAGTTACCCTACTAGCGCCCTATACACCGGGGAGCTGTTTTTT; CDR3aa: CASSYPTSALYTGELFF